A single sample gave rise to the 20 T cell receptor beta chains below, sequenced in a study of post-analysis software for immune sequencing data. Study-wide results and caveats: Roughly 5 TRBV segments, including TRBV5-6, TRBV5-1 and TRBV20-1, were more frequent in patients than controls.

The antigens for these receptors are not known. The library was made from cDNA and included unique molecular identifiers. In TCRdb, the PCR reads were re-called with MiXCR into one record per CDR3 protein. The sample records hundreds of thousands of distinct CDR3 sequences, nearly 45% being singletons. Sequenced sample: blood. These TCRs come from a girl aged 5-17 years with multiple sclerosis.

The V gene is TRBV20-1, the J gene TRBJ1-3; no clear D gene. This CDR3 comprises 15 residues. Germline CDR1 is DFQATT and CDR2 is SNEGSKA (reference sequence). V gave up 5 bases and J gave up 3 bases, with 17 bases separating them. The CDR3 coding sequence is TGCAGTGCTTACGGACGGGGTCTGGGTGGAAACACCATATATTTT. This encodes CSAYGRGLGGNTIYF.

This chain connects TRBV29-1 to TRBJ1-2; possibly TRBD1 for D (5 bases). V dropped 6 bases and J dropped 5 bases, with 16 bases sitting between them. The CDR3 contains 13 residues. The germline V gene encodes CDR1 SQVTM and CDR2 ANQGSEA. CDR3 in DNA: TGCAGCGTACCTCTTCGGGGGAAATATGGCTACACCTTC. It encodes CSVPLRGKYGYTF. Full variable domain (remainder filled in from reference TRBV29-1 and TRBJ1-2): SAVISQKPSRDICQRGTSLTIQCQVDSQVTMMFWYRQQPGQSLTLIATANQGSEATYESGFVIDKFPISRPNLTFSTLTVSNMSPEDSSIYLCSVPLRGKYGYTFGSGTRLTVV.

For this clonotype: The germline gene is not matched at one end of the junction; a read error may be the cause. The V gene is TRBV29-1, the J gene TRBJ2-5, with D possibly TRBD2 on 5 matching bases. Germline assignment: CDR1 SQVTM and CDR2 ANQGSEA. The CDR3 is 13 amino acids. The CDR3 DNA follows: TGCAGCGTTGAAGGAGCGGTCCAAGGGACCCAGTACTTC. Protein: CSVEGAVQGTQYF.

The V and J genes are TRBV5-5 and TRBJ2-7; possibly TRBD1 for D (6 bases). The CDR3 consists of 14 residues. Per germline, CDR1 SGHKS and CDR2 YYEKEE (reference sequence). V lost 4 bases to trimming and J lost 3 bases, with 14 bases between them. CDR3 in DNA: TGTGCCAGCAGCCACCCAGGGGACGACTACGAGCAGTACTTC. Translating it yields CASSHPGDDYEQYF.

The chain links TRBV28 to TRBJ2-4; the match to TRBD1 covers 8 bases. The J call is doubtful: the DNA matches TRBJ2-7 better. The CDR3 contains 15 residues. Germline V gene data show CDR1 as MDHEN and CDR2 as SYDVKM. The CDR3: CASSLRQGMRDEQYF. The CDR3 DNA follows: TGTGCCAGCAGTTTAAGACAGGGGATGAGGGACGAGCAGTACTTC.

V gene TRBV28 combines with J gene TRBJ2-1, with TRBD2 matching 12 bases. The length of the CDR3 is 17 residues. From germline, CDR1 is MDHEN and CDR2 SYDVKM. V shed 5 bases and J 4 bases; nucleotides not matched to a gene: 9. The CDR3 bases are TGTGCCAGCAGTAGGCGAGGAGGACTAGCGGGGTACAATGAGCAGTTCTTC. Its translation is CASSRRGGLAGYNEQFF.

The chain carries TRBV7-9 and TRBJ2-5; a weak D match, TRBD2 (5 bases). CDR3 length equals 14 residues. Germline CDR1 is SEHNR and CDR2 is FQNEAQ (reference sequence). Between the trimmed V and J ends, which lost 5 bases and 4 bases, there was a span of 14 bases. DNA of the CDR3: TGTGCCAGCAGCGGCCAGAGGGCAAGAGAGACCCAGTACTTC. Its protein product is CASSGQRARETQYF.

Worth noting for this clonotype: Mismatch with germline at one junction end may stem from a read error. The gene calls are TRBV6-2 or TRBV6-3 and TRBJ2-7; no clear D gene. CDR1 and CDR2 (germline): MNHEY, SVGEGT. The CDR3 totals 12 residues. CDR3: CASSYADYEQYF. CDR3 nucleotide sequence: TGTGCTAGCAGTTATGCAGACTACGAGCAGTACTTC.

This rearrangement joins TRBV10-2 to TRBJ2-2, with D perhaps matching TRBD2 (5 bases). CDR3 length: 14 amino acids. The V gene lost 8 bases and the J gene lost 0 bases, with 10 bases spanning the gap. Germline V gene lookup returns CDR1 WSHSY and CDR2 SAAADI. CDR3 DNA sequence: TGCGCCAGCGCAGGACTCTCGAACACCGGGGAGCTGTTTTTT. Residues: CASAGLSNTGELFF.

The CDR3: CASTYLERRGRDNSPLHF. In DNA, the CDR3 is TGTGCCAGCACCTACCTCGAGCGAAGGGGGAGGGATAATTCACCCCTCCACTTT. The chain has TRBV7-2 and TRBJ1-6; the D gene is possibly TRBD1 (6 bases). Trimming took off 7 bases at V and 5 bases at J, with 24 bases between the two ends. Germline V gene sequence: CDR1 SGHTA, CDR2 FQGNSA. The CDR3 loop spans 18 amino acids. Combining the CDR3 with reference TRBV7-2 and TRBJ1-6 gives the whole variable domain GAGVSQSPSNKVTEKGKDVELRCDPISGHTALYWYRQSLGQGLEFLIYFQGNSAPDKSGLPSDRFSAERTGGSVSTLTIQRTQQEDSAVYLCASTYLERRGRDNSPLHFGNGTRLTVT.

V and J are TRBV28 and TRBJ1-1; D is uncertain. Germline CDR1 and CDR2: MDHEN and SYDVKM. Deletions cut 9 bases from V and 6 bases from J, with 11 bases between. CDR3 length equals 11 residues. The CDR3 here is CARSDRAEAFF. The CDR3 DNA reads TGTGCCAGATCGGACCGCGCTGAAGCTTTCTTT.

This clonotype was counted only a few times. The chain combines TRBV28 with TRBJ1-1, with 7 bases that match TRBD1. Germline V gene data show CDR1 as MDHEN and CDR2 as SYDVKM. The CDR3 is 15 residues long. Germline trimming cut 6 bases from V and 5 bases from J; bases unmatched to any gene: 12. This chain's CDR3 is CASSPTDRARTEAFF. DNA for the CDR3: TGTGCCAGCAGCCCCACCGACAGGGCGCGGACTGAAGCTTTCTTT.

The rearrangement joins TRBV6-5 to TRBJ2-7; D possibly corresponds to TRBD1 (5 bases). Germline V gene lookup returns CDR1 MNHEY and CDR2 SVGAGI. This CDR3 region has 13 residues. V was pared by 6 bases and J by 1 base, with 10 bases between. This CDR3 reads CASRQDTSYEQYF. CDR3 sequence (DNA): TGTGCCAGCAGACAGGACACATCCTACGAGCAGTACTTC.

This clonotype has a handful of counts. The chain has TRBV27 and TRBJ1-5; 8 bases are a match to TRBD1. V lost 5 bases, J lost 7 bases, and 4 bases stayed unmatched. The CDR3 covers 13 residues. CDR1 and CDR2 from the germline V gene are MNHEY and SMNVEV (reference sequence). The CDR3 bases are TGTGCCAGCAGTAGAGCAGGGGGCCAGCCCCAGCATTTT. It specifies CASSRAGGQPQHF.

The chain joins TRBV7-2 to TRBJ1-2; tentative D call: TRBD1 (6 bases). V was cut by 5 bases and J by 6 bases, with 28 bases left in between. Looked up from germline, CDR1 is SGHTA and CDR2 is FQGNSA. The CDR3 extends over 18 amino acids. The CDR3 here is CASSPIQYREWERHGYTF. The CDR3 DNA reads TGTGCCAGCAGCCCAATTCAATACAGGGAGTGGGAGAGACATGGCTACACCTTC.

The rearrangement joins TRBV20-1 to TRBJ2-7, with 9 positions matching TRBD1. Germline CDR1 and CDR2: DFQATT and SNEGSKA (reference sequence). With 6 bases clipped from V and 4 bases from J, the junction kept 10 bases outside the gene matches. The CDR3 is made up of 14 amino acids. The CDR3 DNA is TGCAGTGCGAGTCCGGGACAGGGAGGATACGAGCAGTACTTC. Its protein is CSASPGQGGYEQYF.

This chain links TRBV2 with TRBJ2-1, with D possibly called TRBD1 or TRBD2 (5 bases each). Germline V gene sequence: CDR1 SNHLY, CDR2 FYNNEI. This CDR3 region has 23 residues. V was trimmed by 3 bases and J by 0 bases, leaving 33 bases between them. The CDR3 nucleotides are TGTGCCAGCAGTGATCCGGGGATGGGTAGTTTCGGGGCAGTAACGAGCTCCTACAATGAGCAGTTCTTC. It yields the protein CASSDPGMGSFGAVTSSYNEQFF.

The V gene is TRBV20-1, the J gene TRBJ2-1, with D possibly being TRBD2 (6 bases). Germline loops: CDR1 DFQATT, CDR2 SNEGSKA (reference sequence). V lost 3 bases and J 9 bases, leaving 24 bases between the germline ends. The CDR3 contains 16 residues. The CDR3 loop is CSARRSLAVRGGEQFF. The CDR3 DNA reads TGCAGTGCTAGGCGCAGCTTAGCGGTGCGGGGCGGTGAGCAGTTCTTC.

The chain recombines TRBV5-1 with TRBJ2-1; D is unclear. The CDR3 loop spans 18 amino acids. CDR1 and CDR2 from the germline V gene are SGHRS and YFSETQ. Trimming shortened V by 5 bases and J by 7 bases, and 28 bases separated the two germline ends. CDR3 in amino acids: CASRPSQVWVAPGNEQFF. The CDR3, as DNA: TGCGCCAGCAGGCCATCGCAGGTGTGGGTGGCTCCTGGGAATGAGCAGTTCTTC.

The chain uses TRBV10-3 and TRBJ2-6, with 15 bases aligning to TRBD2. Germline-derived CDR1 and CDR2 are ENHRY and SYGVKD. The CDR3 totals 18 residues. Trimming took 7 bases from V and 5 from J; bases not matched to a gene: 9. CDR3 residues: CAITAGTSGRSRANVLTF. The CDR3 nucleotides are TGTGCCATCACGGCGGGGACTAGCGGGAGGAGTAGGGCCAACGTCCTGACTTTC.